One and the same sample provided the 5 T cell receptor beta chains below, sequenced in a study of blood T cell repertoires in COVID-19. Clones were sequenced by immunoSEQ multiplex PCR, and TCRdb holds only the in-frame ones, with some missing. The sample records 300,000 to 350,000 clones, more than 70% being singletons. Sample: peripheral blood. The receptors originated from a woman aged 65 to 85 with COVID-19, enrolled during active disease.

This chain uses TRBV27 with TRBJ2-1, with D unresolved. CDR1 is MNHEY and CDR2 is SMNVEV in the germline V gene (reference sequence). The CDR3 has 14 amino acids. V dropped 2 bases and J dropped 7 bases, with 12 bases sitting between them. The CDR3 nucleotides read TGTGCCAGCAGTTTAGGAGTCTCTGGGAATGAGCAGTTCTTC. Translated, it gives CASSLGVSGNEQFF.

The CDR3 sequence: CASSQGPEGTEAFF. The CDR3 DNA reads as TGCGCCAGCAGCCAGGGCCCGGAGGGCACTGAAGCTTTCTTT. The rearrangement uses TRBV4-1 and TRBJ1-1; the D is unclear. There are 14 residues in the CDR3. Trimming left V 3 bases short and J 4 bases short, with 12 bases between. CDR1 and CDR2 (germline): MGHRA, YSYEKL.

The chain links TRBV19 to TRBJ1-1, with 7 nucleotides matching TRBD1. The CDR3 has 13 amino acids. CDR1 LNHDA and CDR2 SQIVND come from the germline V gene (reference sequence). The junction had 2 bases not matched to a gene; V was cut back by 3 bases and J by 4 bases. The chain's CDR3 is CASSIRQGTEAFF. CDR3 bases: TGTGCCAGTAGTATTCGACAGGGCACTGAAGCTTTCTTT.

The chain carries TRBV4-3 and TRBJ2-3; 9 nucleotides match TRBD2. Looked up from germline, CDR1 is LGHNA and CDR2 is YSLEER. Trimming removed 3 bases from V and 3 bases from J; junction bases left unmatched: 10. This CDR3 is built from 17 residues. CDR3 amino acids: CASSQAIAGATTDTQYF. The CDR3 nucleotides are TGCGCCAGCAGCCAGGCCATAGCGGGGGCCACTACAGATACGCAGTATTTT.

The V gene is TRBV5-1, the J gene TRBJ2-3, with TRBD2 as a possible D gene (6 bases). The CDR3 is made up of 13 amino acids. V was trimmed by 0 bases and J by 6 bases, leaving 8 bases between them. Per the germline V gene, CDR1 is SGHRS and CDR2 is YFSETQ. CDR3 loop: CASSLGGVDTQYF. For the CDR3, the DNA is TGCGCCAGCAGCTTGGGCGGGGTGGATACGCAGTATTTT.